A selection of T cell receptor beta chains follows, all from one sample in a study of cytomegalovirus exposure and HLA in healthy donors. TCRdb's copy holds only in-frame clones and misses some; the assay was immunoSEQ multiplex PCR. The sample shows roughly 40,000 clones, and 1% to 1.5% sits with its ten largest clones. The sequenced sample was PBMCs. The receptor set was obtained from a man aged 25 to 40 in good health and CMV-seronegative. Each CDR3 is given with its conserved first and last residue. Each record gives: J gene, V gene, D gene, CDR3 protein, CDR3 DNA. The D gene is left open where the match is weak.

J gene: TRBJ1-1
V gene: TRBV5-4
D gene: .
CDR3 protein: CASSWGTYGEAFF
CDR3 DNA: TGTGCCAGCAGCTGGGGGACATACGGTGAAGCTTTCTTT

J gene: TRBJ2-7
V gene: TRBV10-3
D gene: TRBD2
CDR3 protein: CAITSGAYEQYF
CDR3 DNA: TGTGCCATCACTAGCGGGGCCTACGAGCAGTACTTC

J gene: TRBJ1-1
V gene: TRBV29-1
D gene: .
CDR3 protein: CSVEFRIKNTEAFF
CDR3 DNA: TGCAGCGTTGAGTTCAGAATCAAAAACACTGAAGCTTTCTTT

J gene: TRBJ1-5
V gene: TRBV19
D gene: .
CDR3 protein: CASSPPAGIGSNQPQHF
CDR3 DNA: TGTGCCAGTAGTCCCCCAGCAGGGATCGGTAGCAATCAGCCCCAGCATTTT

J gene: TRBJ2-5
V gene: TRBV7-7
D gene: TRBD1
CDR3 protein: CASSRDRVSETQYF
CDR3 DNA: TGTGCCAGCAGCCGGGACAGGGTTTCTGAGACCCAGTACTTC

J gene: TRBJ2-7
V gene: TRBV6-5
D gene: TRBD2
CDR3 protein: CASSYEREGLYEQYF
CDR3 DNA: TGTGCCAGCAGTTATGAGCGGGAGGGCCTGTACGAGCAGTACTTC

J gene: TRBJ2-1
V gene: TRBV7-6
D gene: TRBD2
CDR3 protein: CASTGLAGVENEQFF
CDR3 DNA: TGTGCCAGCACCGGATTAGCGGGAGTAGAAAATGAGCAGTTCTTC

J gene: TRBJ1-6
V gene: TRBV5-6
D gene: TRBD1
CDR3 protein: CASSPQLPGTAYSPLHF
CDR3 DNA: TGTGCCAGCAGCCCGCAACTACCAGGGACAGCCTATTCACCCCTCCACTTT

J gene: TRBJ1-2
V gene: TRBV5-1
D gene: .
CDR3 protein: CASGDSFSPYGYTF
CDR3 DNA: TGCGCCAGCGGTGACAGTTTCTCCCCCTATGGCTACACCTTC

J gene: TRBJ2-2
V gene: TRBV30
D gene: TRBD2
CDR3 protein: CAWSARLAAGELFF
CDR3 DNA: TGTGCCTGGAGCGCCAGGCTAGCGGCCGGGGAGCTGTTTTTT

J gene: TRBJ2-1
V gene: TRBV6-6
D gene: TRBD2
CDR3 protein: CASIHGGGLAAQGQFF
CDR3 DNA: TGTGCCAGCATCCACGGGGGGGGGCTAGCGGCCCAGGGGCAGTTCTTC

J gene: TRBJ2-7
V gene: TRBV4-1
D gene: .
CDR3 protein: CASSQGFKLGRIPTRSYEQYF
CDR3 DNA: TGCGCCAGCAGCCAAGGATTCAAACTGGGGCGGATCCCGACGCGCTCCTACGAGCAGTACTTC

J gene: TRBJ1-1
V gene: TRBV5-1
D gene: .
CDR3 protein: CASSLSTGYNTEAFF
CDR3 DNA: TGCGCCAGCAGCTTGTCCACAGGGTATAACACTGAAGCTTTCTTT

J gene: TRBJ2-2
V gene: TRBV7-9
D gene: .
CDR3 protein: CASSLVSGKIGELFF
CDR3 DNA: TGTGCCAGCAGCTTAGTATCGGGAAAGATCGGGGAGCTGTTTTTT

J gene: TRBJ2-7
V gene: TRBV7-9
D gene: .
CDR3 protein: CASSLADSSSYEQYF
CDR3 DNA: TGTGCCAGCAGCTTAGCGGACTCTTCGTCCTACGAGCAGTACTTC

J gene: TRBJ2-5
V gene: TRBV11-2
D gene: TRBD2
CDR3 protein: CASSSGTSGREKTQYF
CDR3 DNA: TGTGCCAGCAGCTCAGGGACTAGCGGGAGGGAAAAGACCCAGTACTTC

J gene: TRBJ1-2
V gene: TRBV7-9
D gene: .
CDR3 protein: CASSLDAGYNYGYTF
CDR3 DNA: TGTGCCAGCAGCTTAGATGCAGGGTATAACTATGGCTACACCTTC

J gene: TRBJ2-7
V gene: TRBV27
D gene: .
CDR3 protein: CASSLNDGYEQYF
CDR3 DNA: TGTGCCAGCAGTTTGAATGACGGGTACGAGCAGTACTTC

J gene: TRBJ1-1
V gene: TRBV12-5
D gene: .
CDR3 protein: CASAYRRNTEAFF
CDR3 DNA: TGTGCTAGTGCATACAGGCGTAACACTGAAGCTTTCTTT

J gene: TRBJ2-7
V gene: TRBV5-4
D gene: .
CDR3 protein: CASSQSPSSSYEQYF
CDR3 DNA: TGTGCCAGCAGCCAAAGCCCTTCTAGCTCCTACGAGCAGTACTTC

J gene: TRBJ1-2
V gene: TRBV18
D gene: .
CDR3 protein: CASSPIRELNYGYTF
CDR3 DNA: TGTGCCAGCTCACCTATCCGGGAGCTTAACTATGGCTACACCTTC

J gene: TRBJ2-5
V gene: TRBV5-1
D gene: .
CDR3 protein: CASSSQGHETQYF
CDR3 DNA: TGCGCCAGCAGCTCACAGGGTCACGAGACCCAGTACTTC

J gene: TRBJ2-3
V gene: TRBV25-1
D gene: .
CDR3 protein: CASSDLAGPTDTQYF
CDR3 DNA: TGTGCCAGCAGTGATCTGGCGGGCCCTACAGATACGCAGTATTTT

J gene: TRBJ1-1
V gene: TRBV30
D gene: .
CDR3 protein: CAWGGQSNTEAFF
CDR3 DNA: TGTGCCTGGGGTGGACAGTCGAACACTGAAGCTTTCTTT

J gene: TRBJ2-7
V gene: TRBV7-9
D gene: .
CDR3 protein: CASSLSESHYEQYF
CDR3 DNA: TGTGCCAGCAGCTTATCTGAGAGCCACTACGAGCAGTACTTC

J gene: TRBJ2-7
V gene: TRBV18
D gene: .
CDR3 protein: CASSPYEPYEQYF
CDR3 DNA: TGTGCCAGCTCACCCTATGAGCCCTACGAGCAGTACTTC

J gene: TRBJ1-1
V gene: TRBV18
D gene: TRBD1
CDR3 protein: CASSRSAGTGSSMNTEAFF
CDR3 DNA: TGTGCCAGCTCACGGTCCGCCGGGACAGGGAGCTCCATGAACACTGAAGCTTTCTTT